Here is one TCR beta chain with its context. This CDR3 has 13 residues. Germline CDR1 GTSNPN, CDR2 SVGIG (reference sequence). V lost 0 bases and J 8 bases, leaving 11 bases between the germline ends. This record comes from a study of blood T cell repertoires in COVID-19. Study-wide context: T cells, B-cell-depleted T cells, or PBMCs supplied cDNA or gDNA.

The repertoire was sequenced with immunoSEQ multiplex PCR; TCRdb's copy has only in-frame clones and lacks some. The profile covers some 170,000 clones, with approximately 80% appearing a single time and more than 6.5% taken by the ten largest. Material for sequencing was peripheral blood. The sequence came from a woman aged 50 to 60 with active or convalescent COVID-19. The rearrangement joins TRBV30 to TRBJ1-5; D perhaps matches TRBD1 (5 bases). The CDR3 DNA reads TGTGCCTGGAGTGTAGAGGACAACGAGCCCCAGCATTTT. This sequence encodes CAWSVEDNEPQHF.